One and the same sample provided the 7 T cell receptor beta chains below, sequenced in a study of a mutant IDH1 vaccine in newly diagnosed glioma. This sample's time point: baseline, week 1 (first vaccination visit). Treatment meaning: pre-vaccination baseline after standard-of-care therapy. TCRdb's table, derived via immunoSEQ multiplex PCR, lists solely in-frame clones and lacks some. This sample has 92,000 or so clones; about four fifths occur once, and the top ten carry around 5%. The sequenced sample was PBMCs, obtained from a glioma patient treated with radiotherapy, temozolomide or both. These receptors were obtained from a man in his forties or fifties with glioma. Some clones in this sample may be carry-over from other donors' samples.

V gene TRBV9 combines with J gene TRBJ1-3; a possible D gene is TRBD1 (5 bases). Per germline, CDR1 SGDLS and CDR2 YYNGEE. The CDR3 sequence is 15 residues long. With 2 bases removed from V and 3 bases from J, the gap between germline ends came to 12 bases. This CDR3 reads CASSVGRDGGNTIYF. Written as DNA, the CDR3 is TGTGCCAGCAGCGTGGGTAGGGACGGTGGAAACACCATATATTTT. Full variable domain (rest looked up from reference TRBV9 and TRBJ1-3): DSGVTQTPKHLITATGQRVTLRCSPRSGDLSVYWYQQSLDQGLQFLIQYYNGEERAKGNILERFSAQQFPDLHSELNLSSLELGDSALYFCASSVGRDGGNTIYFGEGSWLTVV.

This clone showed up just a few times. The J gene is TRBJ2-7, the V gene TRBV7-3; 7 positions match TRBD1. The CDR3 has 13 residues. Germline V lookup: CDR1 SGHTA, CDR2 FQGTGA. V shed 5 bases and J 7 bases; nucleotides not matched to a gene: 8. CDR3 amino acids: CASSRYTGAEQYF. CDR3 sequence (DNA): TGTGCCAGCAGCCGCTACACAGGGGCTGAGCAGTACTTC.

The CDR3 reads CASRENRGVTEAFF. The CDR3, as DNA: TGCGCCAGCAGGGAGAACAGGGGGGTCACTGAAGCTTTCTTT. The rearrangement uses TRBV5-1 and TRBJ1-1; TRBD1 aligns across 8 bases. The germline V gene encodes CDR1 SGHRS and CDR2 YFSETQ. The J segment lost 4 bases and the V segment lost 5 bases, leaving 7 bases of the junction unmatched. CDR3 length equals 14 residues.

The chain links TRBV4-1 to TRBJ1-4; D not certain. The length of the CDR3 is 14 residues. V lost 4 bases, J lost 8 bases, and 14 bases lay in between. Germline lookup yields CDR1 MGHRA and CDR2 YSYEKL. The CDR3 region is CASSRRVAKEKLFF. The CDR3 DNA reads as TGCGCCAGCAGCCGGAGGGTGGCGAAGGAAAAACTGTTTTTT.

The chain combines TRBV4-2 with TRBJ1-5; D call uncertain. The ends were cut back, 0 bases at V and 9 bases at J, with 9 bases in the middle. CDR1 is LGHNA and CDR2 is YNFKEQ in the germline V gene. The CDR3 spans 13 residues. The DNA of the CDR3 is TGTGCCAGCAGCCAAGATCCTTCCGGGCCCCAGCATTTT. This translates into CASSQDPSGPQHF.

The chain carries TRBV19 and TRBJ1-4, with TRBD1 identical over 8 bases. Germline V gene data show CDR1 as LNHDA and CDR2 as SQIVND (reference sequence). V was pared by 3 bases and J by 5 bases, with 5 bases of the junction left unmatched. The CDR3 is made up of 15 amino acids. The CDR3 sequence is CASSMTGDRNEKLFF. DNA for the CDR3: TGTGCCAGTAGTATGACTGGGGACAGGAATGAAAAACTGTTTTTT.

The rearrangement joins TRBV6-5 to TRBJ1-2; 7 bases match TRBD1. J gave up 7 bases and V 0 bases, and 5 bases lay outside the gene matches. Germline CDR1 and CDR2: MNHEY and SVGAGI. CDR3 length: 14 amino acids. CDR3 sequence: CASSYSQGLFGYTF. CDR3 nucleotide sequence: TGTGCCAGCAGTTACTCACAGGGGCTATTTGGCTACACCTTC.